What follows describes a single T cell receptor beta chain. Time point described: newly diagnosed GD, antithyroid drugs for less than 3 months. The authors made the TCR library using RNA they extracted from PBMCs. Guidelines of the American Thyroid Association were used to diagnose Graves' disease. A nine-milliliter sample of peripheral blood was drawn into EDTA tubes. There are 15 residues in the CDR3. The ends were cut back, 5 bases at V and 2 bases at J, with 14 bases in the middle. This specimen belongs to a study of regulatory T cells in long-lasting Graves disease. Study details: Graves' patients diagnosed newly had used antithyroid drugs under 3 months.

Construction of the TCR beta libraries employed iRepertoire HTBI primers in conjunction with Arm-PCR of CDR3 regions. Using its own MiXCR run on the multiplex PCR reads, TCRdb lists one record per CDR3 protein. The profile shows 400,000 to 500,000 distinct CDR3 sequences, 16% of them singletons. These sequences were also reported in another study, on T cells in Graves' hyperthyroidism and ophthalmopathy.

The TCR sequence derives from a woman under 30 with Graves disease. The chain couples TRBV12-3 or TRBV12-4 to TRBJ2-3; TRBD2 might be the D (7 bases). The specimen was peripheral blood mononuclear cells (PBMCs), collected at new diagnosis, from a patient treated with antithyroid drugs. DNA for the CDR3: TGTGCCAGCAGTCGTCGGGGGGCGGTCACAGATACGCAGTATTTT. Encoded protein: CASSRRGAVTDTQYF.